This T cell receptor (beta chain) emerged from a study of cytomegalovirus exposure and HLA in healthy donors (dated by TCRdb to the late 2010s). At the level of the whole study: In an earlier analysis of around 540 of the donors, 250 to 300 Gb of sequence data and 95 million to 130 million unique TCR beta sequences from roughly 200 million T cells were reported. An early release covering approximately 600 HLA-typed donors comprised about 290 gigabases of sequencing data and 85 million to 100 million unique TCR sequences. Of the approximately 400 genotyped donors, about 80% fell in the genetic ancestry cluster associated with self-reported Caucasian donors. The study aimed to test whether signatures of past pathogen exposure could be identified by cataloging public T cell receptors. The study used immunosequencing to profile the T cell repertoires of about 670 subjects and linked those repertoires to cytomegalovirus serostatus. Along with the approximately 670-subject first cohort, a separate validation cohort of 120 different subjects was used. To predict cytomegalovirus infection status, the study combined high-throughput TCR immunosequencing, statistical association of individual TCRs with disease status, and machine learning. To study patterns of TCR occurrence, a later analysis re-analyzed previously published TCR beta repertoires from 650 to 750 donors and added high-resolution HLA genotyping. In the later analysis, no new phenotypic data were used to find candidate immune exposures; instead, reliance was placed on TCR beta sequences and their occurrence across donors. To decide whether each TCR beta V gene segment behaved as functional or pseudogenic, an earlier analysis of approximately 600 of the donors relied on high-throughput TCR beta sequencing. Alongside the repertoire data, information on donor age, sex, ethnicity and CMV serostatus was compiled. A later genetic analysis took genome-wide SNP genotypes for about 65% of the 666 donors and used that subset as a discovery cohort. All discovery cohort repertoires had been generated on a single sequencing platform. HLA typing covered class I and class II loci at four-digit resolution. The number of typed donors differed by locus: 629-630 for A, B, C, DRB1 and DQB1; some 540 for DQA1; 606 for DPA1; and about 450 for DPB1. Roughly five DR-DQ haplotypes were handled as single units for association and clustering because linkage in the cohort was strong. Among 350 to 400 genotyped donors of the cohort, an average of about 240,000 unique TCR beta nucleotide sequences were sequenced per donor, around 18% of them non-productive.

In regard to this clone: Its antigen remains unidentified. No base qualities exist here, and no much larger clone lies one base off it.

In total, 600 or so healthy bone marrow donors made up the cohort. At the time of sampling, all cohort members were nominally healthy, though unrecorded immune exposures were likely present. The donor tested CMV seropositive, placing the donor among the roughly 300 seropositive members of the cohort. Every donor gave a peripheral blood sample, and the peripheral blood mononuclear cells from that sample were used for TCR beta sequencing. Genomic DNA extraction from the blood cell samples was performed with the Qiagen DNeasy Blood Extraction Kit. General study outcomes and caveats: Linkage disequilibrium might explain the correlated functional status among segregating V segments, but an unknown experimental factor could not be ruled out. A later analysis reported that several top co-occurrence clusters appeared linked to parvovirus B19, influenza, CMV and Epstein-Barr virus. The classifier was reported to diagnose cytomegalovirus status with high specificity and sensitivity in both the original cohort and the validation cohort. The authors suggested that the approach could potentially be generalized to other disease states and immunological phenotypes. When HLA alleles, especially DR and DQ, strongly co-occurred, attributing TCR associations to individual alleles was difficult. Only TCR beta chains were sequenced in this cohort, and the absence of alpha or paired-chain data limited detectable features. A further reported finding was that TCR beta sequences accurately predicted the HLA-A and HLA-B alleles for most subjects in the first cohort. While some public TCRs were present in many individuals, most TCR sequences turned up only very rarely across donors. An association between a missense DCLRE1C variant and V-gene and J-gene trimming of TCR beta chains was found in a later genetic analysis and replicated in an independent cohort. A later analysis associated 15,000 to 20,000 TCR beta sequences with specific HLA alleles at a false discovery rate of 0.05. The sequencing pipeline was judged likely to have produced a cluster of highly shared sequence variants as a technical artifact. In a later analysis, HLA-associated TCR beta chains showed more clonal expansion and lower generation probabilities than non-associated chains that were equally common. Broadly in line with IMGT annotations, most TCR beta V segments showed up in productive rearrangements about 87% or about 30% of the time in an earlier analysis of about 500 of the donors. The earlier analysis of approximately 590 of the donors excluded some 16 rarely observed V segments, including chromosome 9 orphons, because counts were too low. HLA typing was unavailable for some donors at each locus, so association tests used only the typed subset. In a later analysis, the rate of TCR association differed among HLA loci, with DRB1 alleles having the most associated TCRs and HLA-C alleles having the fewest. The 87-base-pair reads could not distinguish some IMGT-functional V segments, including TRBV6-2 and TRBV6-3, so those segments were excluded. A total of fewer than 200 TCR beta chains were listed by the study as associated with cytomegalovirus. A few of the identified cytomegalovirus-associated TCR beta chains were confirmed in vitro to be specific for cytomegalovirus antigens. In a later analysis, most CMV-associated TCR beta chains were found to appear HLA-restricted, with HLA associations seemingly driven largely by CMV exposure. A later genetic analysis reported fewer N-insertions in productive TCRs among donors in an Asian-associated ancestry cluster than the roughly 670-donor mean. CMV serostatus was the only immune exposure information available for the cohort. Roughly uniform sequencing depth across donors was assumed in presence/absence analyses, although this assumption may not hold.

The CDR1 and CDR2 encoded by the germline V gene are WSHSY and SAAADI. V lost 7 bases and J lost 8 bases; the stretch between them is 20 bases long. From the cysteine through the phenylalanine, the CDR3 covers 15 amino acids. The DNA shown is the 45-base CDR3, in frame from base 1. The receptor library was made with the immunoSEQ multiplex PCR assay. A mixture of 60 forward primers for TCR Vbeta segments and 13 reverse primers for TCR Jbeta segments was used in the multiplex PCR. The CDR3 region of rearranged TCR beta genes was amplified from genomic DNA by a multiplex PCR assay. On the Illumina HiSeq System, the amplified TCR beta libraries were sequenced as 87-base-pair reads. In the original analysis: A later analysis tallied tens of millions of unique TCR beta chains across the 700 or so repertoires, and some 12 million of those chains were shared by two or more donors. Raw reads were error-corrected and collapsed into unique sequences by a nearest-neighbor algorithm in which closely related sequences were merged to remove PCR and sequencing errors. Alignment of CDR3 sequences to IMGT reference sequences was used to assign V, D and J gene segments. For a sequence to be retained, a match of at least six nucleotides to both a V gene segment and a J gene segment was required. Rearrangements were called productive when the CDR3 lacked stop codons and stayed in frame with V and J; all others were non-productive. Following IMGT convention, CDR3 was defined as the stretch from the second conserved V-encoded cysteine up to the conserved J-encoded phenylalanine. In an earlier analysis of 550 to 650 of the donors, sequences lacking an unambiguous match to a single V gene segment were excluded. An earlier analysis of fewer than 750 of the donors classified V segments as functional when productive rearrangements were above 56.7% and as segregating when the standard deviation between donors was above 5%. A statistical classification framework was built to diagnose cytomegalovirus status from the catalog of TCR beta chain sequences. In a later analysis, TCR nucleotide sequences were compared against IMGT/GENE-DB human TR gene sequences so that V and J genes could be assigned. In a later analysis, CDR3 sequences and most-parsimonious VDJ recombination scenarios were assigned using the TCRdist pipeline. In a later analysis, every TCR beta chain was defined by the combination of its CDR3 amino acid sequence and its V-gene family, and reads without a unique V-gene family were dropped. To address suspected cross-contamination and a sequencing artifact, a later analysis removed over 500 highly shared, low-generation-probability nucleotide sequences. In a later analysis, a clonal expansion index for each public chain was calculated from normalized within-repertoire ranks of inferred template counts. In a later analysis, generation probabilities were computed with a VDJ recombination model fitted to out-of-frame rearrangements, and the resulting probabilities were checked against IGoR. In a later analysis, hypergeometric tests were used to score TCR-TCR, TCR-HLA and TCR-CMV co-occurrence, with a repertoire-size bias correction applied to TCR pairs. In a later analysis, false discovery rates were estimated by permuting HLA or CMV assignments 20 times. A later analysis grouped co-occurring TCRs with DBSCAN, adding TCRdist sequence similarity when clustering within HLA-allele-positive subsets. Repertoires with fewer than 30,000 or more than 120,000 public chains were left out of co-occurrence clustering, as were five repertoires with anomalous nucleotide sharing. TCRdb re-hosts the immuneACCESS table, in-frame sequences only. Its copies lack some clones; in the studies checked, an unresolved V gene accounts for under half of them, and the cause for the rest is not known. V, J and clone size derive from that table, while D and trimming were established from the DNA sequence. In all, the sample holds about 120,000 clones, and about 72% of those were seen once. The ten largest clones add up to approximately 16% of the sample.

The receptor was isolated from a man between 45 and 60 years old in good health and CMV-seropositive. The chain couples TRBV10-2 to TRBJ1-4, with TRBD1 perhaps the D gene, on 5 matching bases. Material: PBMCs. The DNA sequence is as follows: TGCGCCAGCACCGATGGCGGAGGGTGGGGGGAAAAACTGTTTTTT. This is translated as CASTDGGGWGEKLFF.